A single sample gave rise to the 28 T cell receptor beta chains below, sequenced in a study of graft-versus-host responses after intestinal transplantation. The table came from immunoSEQ multiplex PCR; TCRdb's copy has only in-frame clones and leaves some out. The sample holds over 120,000 clones; 85% to 95% are singletons and the top ten take 0.19%. No antigen is known for these receptors. Sequences were derived from unstimulated CD4+ T cells sorted from spleen or lymph node cells, sampled before intestinal transplant. Source of these receptors: a human donor who received an intestinal transplant.

The rearrangement uses TRBV19 and TRBJ2-1, with D perhaps TRBD1 (5 bases). This CDR3 region has 15 residues. V shed 5 bases and J shed 3 bases, with 14 bases lying between them. The germline V gene encodes CDR1 LNHDA and CDR2 SQIVND (reference sequence). The CDR3 coding sequence is TGTGCCAGTAGTGTGACTGGGGCTAACTACAATGAGCAGTTCTTC. Its translation: CASSVTGANYNEQFF.

The chain has TRBV7-9 and TRBJ1-2; unclear D gene. Trimming stripped 1 base from V and 2 bases from J, with 11 bases between. CDR3 length: 15 residues. CDR1 and CDR2 from the germline V gene are SEHNR and FQNEAQ (reference sequence). The CDR3 region is CASSLGLGMNYGYTF. In nucleotides, the CDR3 is TGTGCCAGCAGCTTAGGTCTGGGGATGAACTATGGCTACACCTTC.

The rearrangement joins TRBV6-5 to TRBJ2-1; D unresolved. The ends were cut back, 2 bases at V and 8 bases at J, with 13 bases in the middle. This CDR3 has 14 residues. Germline CDR1 MNHEY, CDR2 SVGAGI. Here the CDR3 reads CASSYEKFQDEQFF. The DNA of the CDR3 is TGTGCCAGCAGTTACGAGAAATTCCAGGATGAGCAGTTCTTC.

This clone was found once. The same CDR3 is also encoded by other DNA sequences in this sample. This chain links TRBV7-9 with TRBJ1-3; no definite D call. The CDR3 covers 14 residues. The ends were cut back, 0 bases at V and 1 base at J, with 4 bases in the middle. From germline, CDR1 is SEHNR and CDR2 FQNEAQ (reference sequence). DNA of the CDR3: TGTGCCAGCAGCTTAGCAGGTTCTGGAAACACCATATATTTT. Translating gives CASSLAGSGNTIYF. Full variable domain (missing parts from reference TRBV7-9 and TRBJ1-3): DTGVSQNPRHKITKRGQNVTFRCDPISEHNRLYWYRQTLGQGPEFLTYFQNEAQLEKSRLLSDRFSAERPKGSFSTLEIQRTEQGDSAMYLCASSLAGSGNTIYFGEGSWLTVV.

The chain links TRBV6-1 to TRBJ2-1, with unresolved D. V was clipped by 6 bases and J by 8 bases, with 20 bases between them. The CDR3 has 15 amino acids. In germline, CDR1 is MNHNS, CDR2 SASEGT. CDR3 protein: CASSLTLNRIDEQFF. CDR3 DNA: TGTGCCAGCAGCTTGACCTTGAACCGGATCGATGAGCAGTTCTTC.

This chain uses TRBV6-5 with TRBJ1-1; D unresolved. CDR3 length: 13 amino acids. Germline loops: CDR1 MNHEY, CDR2 SVGAGI. With 2 bases removed from V and 4 bases from J, the gap between germline ends came to 8 bases. The CDR3 protein is CASSYLGITEAFF. CDR3 nucleotide sequence: TGTGCCAGCAGTTACCTGGGGATCACTGAAGCTTTCTTT.

V is TRBV7-8 and J is TRBJ1-1, with 7 bases that match TRBD1. The germline V gene encodes CDR1 SGHVS and CDR2 FQNEAQ. The CDR3 is 17 residues long. The trim removed 4 bases at V and 0 bases at J, leaving 11 bases unmatched. Here the CDR3 reads CASSSTRQGRLNTEAFF. In DNA form, the CDR3 reads TGTGCCAGCAGCTCCACAAGACAGGGTAGGTTGAACACTGAAGCTTTCTTT.

The chain recombines TRBV19 with TRBJ2-7; TRBD1 agrees at 7 bases. CDR3 length: 13 residues. Unmatched junction bases numbered 3, after V lost 7 bases and J lost 0 bases. The germline gives CDR1 LNHDA, CDR2 SQIVND (reference sequence). CDR3 DNA sequence: TGTGCCAGTATGGACAGGTCCTCCTACGAGCAGTACTTC. Amino acid sequence: CASMDRSSYEQYF.

This clone was recorded once. The genes are TRBV5-6 and TRBJ1-3, with unresolved D. Trimming took 2 bases from V and 0 from J, leaving 12 bases between them. The CDR3 runs 16 residues. CDR1 and CDR2 from the germline V gene are SGHDT and YYEEEE. This CDR3 is CASSFLEPNSGNTIYF. CDR3 nucleotides: TGTGCCAGCAGCTTTTTGGAACCGAACTCTGGAAACACCATATATTTT.

The rearrangement links TRBV28 to TRBJ2-1; D is undetermined. V lost 5 bases and J 9 bases, leaving 11 bases between the germline ends. Germline CDR1 reads MDHEN; CDR2 reads SYDVKM. The CDR3 runs 12 residues. The CDR3 sequence is CASSERRREQFF. The CDR3 region has the DNA TGTGCCAGCAGTGAAAGGAGACGTGAGCAGTTCTTC.

The V call is TRBV9, the J call TRBJ2-3; no reliable D call. Trimming left V 1 base short and J 3 bases short, with 15 bases between. The CDR3 extends over 16 amino acids. In germline, CDR1 is SGDLS, CDR2 YYNGEE. The CDR3 DNA reads as TGTGCCAGCAGCGTACAGGTTCAGCCTGGGACAGATACGCAGTATTTT. Amino acid sequence: CASSVQVQPGTDTQYF.

The DNA for the CDR3 is TGTGCCAGCAGTCTGCGGACAGGAACGGACACCGGGGAGCTGTTTTTT. Residues: CASSLRTGTDTGELFF. The chain recombines TRBV27 with TRBJ2-2; TRBD1 agrees at 7 bases. Germline V gene lookup returns CDR1 MNHEY and CDR2 SMNVEV (reference sequence). The CDR3 is 16 amino acids. After removal of 5 bases from V and 3 bases from J, the junction contained 9 bases not matched to a gene.

The CDR3 nucleotides read TGTGCCAGCTCACCACCGTTTCTAGCGGGAGTGTCTGCCAAAAACATTCAGTACTTC. Translation gives CASSPPFLAGVSAKNIQYF. V is TRBV18 and J is TRBJ2-4, with TRBD2 matching 10 bases. Unmatched junction bases numbered 9, after V lost 0 bases and J lost 1 base. The CDR3 extends over 19 amino acids. Germline-derived CDR1 and CDR2 are KGHSH and LQKENI.

About this clone itself: Different DNA sequences within this sample yield the same CDR3. The V and J genes are TRBV7-2 and TRBJ2-1; the D call may be TRBD1 or TRBD2 (5 bases each). Germline V gene lookup returns CDR1 SGHTA and CDR2 FQGNSA. Trimming removed 5 bases from V and 7 bases from J, with 18 bases in between. There are 15 residues in the CDR3. CDR3 protein: CASSLTGATSNEQFF. The CDR3 coding sequence is TGTGCCAGCAGCCTAACCGGGGCAACCAGTAATGAGCAGTTCTTC.

The chain carries TRBV28 and TRBJ1-3, with D maybe TRBD1 (6 bases). The CDR3 sequence is 14 residues long. In germline, CDR1 is MDHEN, CDR2 SYDVKM. The V gene lost 6 bases and the J gene lost 4 bases, with 13 bases spanning the gap. The CDR3 spells CASREWTAGNTIYF. The CDR3 DNA reads TGTGCCAGCAGGGAATGGACAGCGGGAAACACCATATATTTT.

This chain uses TRBV6-5 with TRBJ1-1; D is ambiguous. The CDR3 covers 14 residues. Trimming took 2 bases from V and 1 from J, leaving 8 bases between them. CDR1 is MNHEY, CDR2 SVGAGI, per germline. This CDR3 reads CASSYVGGNTEAFF. CDR3 nucleotide sequence: TGTGCCAGCAGTTACGTTGGTGGGAACACTGAAGCTTTCTTT.

This clone occurred once. The V gene is TRBV7-2, the J gene TRBJ1-1; D unclear. The CDR3 is made up of 16 amino acids. V was cut by 1 base and J by 1 base, with 13 bases left in between. Germline loops: CDR1 SGHTA, CDR2 FQGNSA. In nucleotides, the CDR3 is TGTGCCAGCAGCTTAGTAATTGGGGAACCGAACACTGAAGCTTTCTTT. This gives the protein CASSLVIGEPNTEAFF.

The chain couples TRBV6-1 to TRBJ1-5; D is undetermined. CDR1 is MNHNS, CDR2 SASEGT, per germline. CDR3 length: 14 amino acids. V lost 4 bases and J lost 0, with 7 bases in between. CDR3 residues: CASSGSYSNQPQHF. The CDR3 region has the DNA TGTGCCAGCAGTGGATCCTATAGCAATCAGCCCCAGCATTTT.

J is TRBJ1-6 and V is TRBV27; no definite D call. Germline CDR1 reads MNHEY; CDR2 reads SMNVEV (reference sequence). Trimming pared 3 bases from V and 8 bases from J, leaving 11 bases between. The CDR3 length is 14 residues. The chain's CDR3 is CASSFGGNDSPLHF. CDR3 sequence (DNA): TGTGCCAGCAGTTTTGGAGGGAACGATTCACCCCTCCACTTT.

The chain links TRBV2 to TRBJ2-7, with TRBD1 identical over 9 bases. CDR1 is SNHLY, CDR2 FYNNEI, per germline. This CDR3 contains 14 residues. V gave up 5 bases and J gave up 2 bases; unmatched junction bases: 4. The CDR3 region is CASSQGQGPYEQYF. CDR3 coding DNA: TGTGCCAGCAGTCAGGGACAGGGTCCCTACGAGCAGTACTTC.

This rearrangement joins TRBV18 to TRBJ1-1; 9 bases match TRBD1. The ends lost 6 bases at V and 3 bases at J; junction bases unmatched: 5. Germline V gene sequence: CDR1 KGHSH, CDR2 LQKENI. The CDR3 contains 14 residues. This chain's CDR3 is CASSLDRGDTEAFF. The CDR3 DNA reads as TGTGCCAGCTCCCTCGACAGGGGGGACACTGAAGCTTTCTTT.

This rearrangement joins TRBV5-1 to TRBJ2-5; no clear D gene. The V end lost 7 bases, the J end lost 1 base, and 5 bases lay between the germline ends. The CDR3 has 11 residues. Germline values: CDR1 SGHRS, CDR2 YFSETQ. The CDR3 nucleotides read TGCGCCAGCGGGCCCCAAGAGACCCAGTACTTC. Translated, it gives CASGPQETQYF.

The J gene is TRBJ1-5, the V gene TRBV19; perhaps TRBD1 as D (6 bases). The CDR3 is 13 residues long. Germline V gives CDR1 LNHDA, CDR2 SQIVND (reference sequence). V was cut by 6 bases and J by 6 bases, with 12 bases left in between. Here the CDR3 reads CASRTGTSQPQHF. The CDR3 nucleotides read TGTGCCAGTAGGACAGGAACGAGTCAGCCCCAGCATTTT.

The rearrangement joins TRBV28 to TRBJ1-3; no firm D call. This CDR3 is 16 amino acids long. CDR1 MDHEN and CDR2 SYDVKM come from the germline V gene. V lost 6 bases and J lost 0, with 15 bases in between. CDR3 bases: TGTGCCAGCAGCCCCCCTGGGCGTAGCTCTGGAAACACCATATATTTT. Its protein is CASSPPGRSSGNTIYF.

On this clone: Other DNA sequences from this sample encode an identical CDR3 as well. The V call is TRBV19, the J call TRBJ2-5; tentative D call: TRBD2 (5 bases). The CDR3 contains 15 residues. Germline values: CDR1 LNHDA, CDR2 SQIVND (reference sequence). V lost 5 bases to trimming and J lost 2 bases, with 15 bases between them. Here the CDR3 reads CASSREAITQETQYF. In nucleotides, the CDR3 is TGTGCCAGTAGTCGGGAAGCTATAACACAAGAGACCCAGTACTTC.

The chain recombines TRBV28 with TRBJ2-1, with TRBD2 as a possible D gene (6 bases). With 3 bases removed from V and 4 bases from J, the gap between germline ends came to 7 bases. The germline V gene encodes CDR1 MDHEN and CDR2 SYDVKM. The CDR3 totals 13 residues. DNA of the CDR3: TGTGCCAGCAGTTTCCGGGGGTACAATGAGCAGTTCTTC. Amino acids: CASSFRGYNEQFF.

This clone was recorded only once. The chain combines TRBV5-1 with TRBJ2-1, with a tentative D call TRBD1 (6 bases). Germline CDR1 reads SGHRS; CDR2 reads YFSETQ. V lost 1 base, J lost 0 bases, and 11 bases lay in between. This CDR3 spans 16 amino acids. In DNA form, the CDR3 reads TGCGCCAGCAGCTTGTTGACAGGCCGCTCCTACAATGAGCAGTTCTTC. Translating it yields CASSLLTGRSYNEQFF.

V is TRBV10-3 and J is TRBJ2-5; D ambiguous. Germline CDR1 ENHRY, CDR2 SYGVKD. This CDR3 region has 13 residues. Trimming removed 3 bases from V and 1 base from J, with 6 bases in between. CDR3 bases: TGTGCCATCAGTGACCCTAGCCAAGAGACCCAGTACTTC. Its translation is CAISDPSQETQYF.